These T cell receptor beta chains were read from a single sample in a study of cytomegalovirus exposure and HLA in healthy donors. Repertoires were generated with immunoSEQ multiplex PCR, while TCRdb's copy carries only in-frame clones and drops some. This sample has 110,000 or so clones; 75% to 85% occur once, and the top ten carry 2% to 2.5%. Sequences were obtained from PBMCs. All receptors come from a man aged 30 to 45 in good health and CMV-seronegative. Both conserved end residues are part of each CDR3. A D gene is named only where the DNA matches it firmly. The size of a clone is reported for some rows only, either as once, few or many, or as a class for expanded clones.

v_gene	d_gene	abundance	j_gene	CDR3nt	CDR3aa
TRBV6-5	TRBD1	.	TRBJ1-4	TGTGCCAGCAGTTACTCGCAGGGGGCAGCTGAAAAACTGTTTTTT	CASSYSQGAAEKLFF
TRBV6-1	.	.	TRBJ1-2	TGTGCCAGCAGTGAGGAACGGGTCCCTGGCAGCGATGGCTACACCTTC	CASSEERVPGSDGYTF
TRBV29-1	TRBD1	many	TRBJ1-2	TGCAGCGTTCCTGGACAGGGGGGCTTCGGCTACACCTTC	CSVPGQGGFGYTF
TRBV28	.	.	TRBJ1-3	TGTGCCAGCAGTTCTGAGGGCCCCTCTGGAAACACCATATATTTT	CASSSEGPSGNTIYF
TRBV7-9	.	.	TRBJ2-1	TGTGCCAGCAGCGACTTGTCCTACAATGAGCAGTTCTTC	CASSDLSYNEQFF
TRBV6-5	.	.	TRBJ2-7	TGTGCCAGCAGTTACTCGGTCAGGGTTTACTACGAGCAGTACTTC	CASSYSVRVYYEQYF
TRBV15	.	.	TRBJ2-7	TGTGCCACCAGCCTATTTGGGACACTGGACTACGAGCAGTACTTC	CATSLFGTLDYEQYF
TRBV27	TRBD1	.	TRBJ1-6	TGTGCCAGCAGTTTCCAACAGGGGGTACATTCACCCCTCCACTTT	CASSFQQGVHSPLHF
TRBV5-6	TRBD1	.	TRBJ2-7	TGTGCCAGCAGCTTAGGACAGGGGAGGTACGAGCAGTACTTC	CASSLGQGRYEQYF
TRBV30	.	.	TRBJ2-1	TGTGCCTGGGGGAACAGGGCTCCGTACAATTACAATGAGCAGTTCTTC	CAWGNRAPYNYNEQFF
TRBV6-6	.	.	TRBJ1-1	TGTGCCAGCAGTTACGCGAGCACTGAAGCTTTCTTT	CASSYASTEAFF
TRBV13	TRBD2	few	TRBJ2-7	TGTGCCAGCAGCTCCCCGGGACTAACCTACGAGCAGTACTTC	CASSSPGLTYEQYF
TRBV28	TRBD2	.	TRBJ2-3	TGTGCCAGCAGCCCAGGGACTAGCGCCCTTGATACGCAGTATTTT	CASSPGTSALDTQYF
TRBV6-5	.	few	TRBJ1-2	TGTGCCAGCAGTTTAAGGTGGGGGGGCTATGGCTACACCTTC	CASSLRWGGYGYTF
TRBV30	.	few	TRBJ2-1	.	CPSVRNEQFF
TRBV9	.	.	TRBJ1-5	TGTGCCAGAGAAAACGGGGCGGCGGGGAGGGGTTGTCAGCCCCAGCATTTT	CARENGAAGRGCQPQHF
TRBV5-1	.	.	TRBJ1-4	TGCGCCAGCAGCTTGGACACCACAACTAATGAAAAACTGTTTTTT	CASSLDTTTNEKLFF
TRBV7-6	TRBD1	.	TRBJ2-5	TGTGCCAGCAGCCGCAATGGACAGGCTATCCTTCAAGAGACCCAGTACTTC	CASSRNGQAILQETQYF
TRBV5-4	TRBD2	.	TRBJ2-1	TGTGCCAGCAGCTGGGGACTAGCGGGGGGGATGAATGAGCAGTTCTTC	CASSWGLAGGMNEQFF
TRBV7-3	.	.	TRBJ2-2	TGTGCCAGCAGCTCTAGACCAGAGAACACCGGGGAGCTGTTTTTT	CASSSRPENTGELFF
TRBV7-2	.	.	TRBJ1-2	TGTGCCAGCAGCTCCCGAGGGGGAGGGTCTAACTATGGCTACACCTTC	CASSSRGGGSNYGYTF
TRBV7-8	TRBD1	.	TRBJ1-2	TGTGCCAGCAGCTACTCCCCAACGGGACAGGGAAGCTACACCTTC	CASSYSPTGQGSYTF